These 3 T cell receptor beta chains were sequenced from one sample in a study of cytomegalovirus exposure and HLA in healthy donors. This PCR relied on a set of 60 Vbeta primers and 13 Jbeta primers. Data came from immunoSEQ multiplex PCR; TCRdb stores just in-frame clones and leaves some out. This table holds roughly 150,000 clones, 80% to 85% found once. Sequencing input: PBMCs. These receptor sequences come from a male donor in good health and CMV-seronegative.

Worth noting for this clone: A read error may account for a junction end that differs from germline. The chain is built from TRBV7-7 and TRBJ2-1, with a weak D call TRBD1 (6 bases). This CDR3 has 13 residues. Germline CDR1 is SSHAT and CDR2 is FNYEAQ (reference sequence). The CDR3 DNA reads as TGTGCTAGCAGCTTACAGGGTACGGGTGAGCAGTTCTTC. This gives the protein CASSLQGTGEQFF.

This chain joins TRBV7-7 and TRBJ2-2; 7 positions agree with TRBD1. Germline-derived CDR1 and CDR2 are SSHAT and FNYEAQ (reference sequence). V lost 5 bases to trimming and J lost 7 bases; unmatched junction nucleotides: 7. The CDR3 is 14 amino acids. CDR3 nucleotide sequence: TGTGCCAGCAGCCTAACAGGGGTGAACGGGGAGCTGTTTTTT. This translates into CASSLTGVNGELFF.

The V and J genes are TRBV6-6 and TRBJ1-3, with a tentative D call TRBD1 (5 bases). This CDR3 has 15 amino acids. Germline V lookup: CDR1 MNHNY, CDR2 SVGAGI (reference sequence). V dropped 2 bases and J dropped 0 bases, with 8 bases sitting between them. The CDR3 reads CASSYRGSSGNTIYF. DNA for the CDR3: TGTGCCAGCAGTTACAGGGGAAGCTCTGGAAACACCATATATTTT.